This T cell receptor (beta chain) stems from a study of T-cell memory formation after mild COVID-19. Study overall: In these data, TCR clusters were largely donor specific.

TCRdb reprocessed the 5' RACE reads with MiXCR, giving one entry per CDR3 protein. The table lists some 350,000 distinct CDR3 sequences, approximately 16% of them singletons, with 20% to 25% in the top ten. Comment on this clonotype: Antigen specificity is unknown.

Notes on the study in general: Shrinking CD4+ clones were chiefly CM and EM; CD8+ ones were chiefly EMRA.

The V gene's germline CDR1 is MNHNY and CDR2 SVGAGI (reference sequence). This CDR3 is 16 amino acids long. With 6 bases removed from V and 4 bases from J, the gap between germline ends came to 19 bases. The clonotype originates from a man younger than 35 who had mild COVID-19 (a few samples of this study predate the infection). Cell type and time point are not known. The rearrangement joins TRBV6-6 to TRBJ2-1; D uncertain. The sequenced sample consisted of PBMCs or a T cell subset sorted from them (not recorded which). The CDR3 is CASRGSTPYTYNEQFF. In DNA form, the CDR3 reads TGTGCCAGCAGGGGGTCCACTCCCTATACTTACAATGAGCAGTTCTTC.